This TCR beta chain comes out of a study of T cell responses to AZD1222 COVID-19 vaccine. Clones were read by immunoSEQ multiplex PCR, and TCRdb kept only the in-frame ones, dropping some. The table has approximately 150,000 clones, 85% to 90% seen once. This sample comprised peripheral blood, obtained 28 days after the second AZD1222 dose. The sequence came from an adult who received the AZD1222 COVID-19 vaccine.

CDR3 amino acids: CASSLAARPNTEAFF. The CDR3 region has the DNA TGTGCCAGCAGCTTAGCAGCCAGGCCCAACACTGAAGCTTTCTTT. The chain has TRBV7-8 and TRBJ1-1; D ambiguous. CDR3 length: 15 residues. Germline V CDR1 and CDR2: SGHVS, FQNEAQ. V shed 0 bases and J shed 2 bases, with 10 bases lying between them. Drawing the rest from reference TRBV7-8 and TRBJ1-1, the complete variable domain is GAGVSQSPRYKVAKRGQDVALRCDPISGHVSLFWYQQALGQGPEFLTYFQNEAQLDKSGLPSDRFFAERPEGSVSTLKIQRTQQEDSAVYLCASSLAARPNTEAFFGQGTRLTVV.